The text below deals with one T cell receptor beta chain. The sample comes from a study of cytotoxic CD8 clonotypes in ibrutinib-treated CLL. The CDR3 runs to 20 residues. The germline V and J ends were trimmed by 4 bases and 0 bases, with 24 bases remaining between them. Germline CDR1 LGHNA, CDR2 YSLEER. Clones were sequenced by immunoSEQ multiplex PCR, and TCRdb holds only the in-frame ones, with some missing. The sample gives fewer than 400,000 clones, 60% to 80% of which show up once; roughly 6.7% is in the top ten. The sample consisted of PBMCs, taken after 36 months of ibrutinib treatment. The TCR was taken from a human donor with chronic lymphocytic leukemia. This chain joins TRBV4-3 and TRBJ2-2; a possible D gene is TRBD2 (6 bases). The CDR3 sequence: CASSRPKEKGWTTNTGELFF. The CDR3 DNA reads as TGCGCCAGCAGCCGCCCTAAGGAAAAAGGGTGGACTACGAACACCGGGGAGCTGTTTTTT.